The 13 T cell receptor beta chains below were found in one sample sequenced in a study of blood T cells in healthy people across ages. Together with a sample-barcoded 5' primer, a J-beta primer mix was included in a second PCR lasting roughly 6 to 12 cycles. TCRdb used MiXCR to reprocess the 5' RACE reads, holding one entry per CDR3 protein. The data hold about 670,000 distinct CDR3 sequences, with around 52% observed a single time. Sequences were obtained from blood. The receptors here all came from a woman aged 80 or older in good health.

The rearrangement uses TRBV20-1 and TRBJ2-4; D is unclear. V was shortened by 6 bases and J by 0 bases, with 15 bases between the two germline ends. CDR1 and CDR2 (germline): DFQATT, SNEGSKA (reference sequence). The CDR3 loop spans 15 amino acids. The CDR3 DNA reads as TGCAGTGCGGCTGCCAAGCTGGTAGCCAAAAACATTCAGTACTTC. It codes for CSAAAKLVAKNIQYF.

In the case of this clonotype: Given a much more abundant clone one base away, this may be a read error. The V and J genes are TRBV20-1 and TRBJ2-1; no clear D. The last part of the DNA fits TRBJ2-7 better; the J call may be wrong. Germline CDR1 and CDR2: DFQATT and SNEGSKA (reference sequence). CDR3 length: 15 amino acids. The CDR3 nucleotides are TGCAGTGCTGCCGAAGGCTGGAGATCTACCAATGAGCAGTACTTC. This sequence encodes CSAAEGWRSTNEQYF.

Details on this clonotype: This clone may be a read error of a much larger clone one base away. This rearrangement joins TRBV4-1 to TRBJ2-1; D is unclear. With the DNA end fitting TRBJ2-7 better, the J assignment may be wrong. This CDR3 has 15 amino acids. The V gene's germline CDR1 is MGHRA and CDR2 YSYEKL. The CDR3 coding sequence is TGCGCCAGCAGCCAAGGCTGGGGTTCCTACAATGAGCAGTACTTC. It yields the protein CASSQGWGSYNEQYF.

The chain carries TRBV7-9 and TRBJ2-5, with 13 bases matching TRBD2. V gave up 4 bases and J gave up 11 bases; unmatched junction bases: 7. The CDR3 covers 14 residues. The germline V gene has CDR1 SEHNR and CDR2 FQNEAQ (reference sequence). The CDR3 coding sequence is TGTGCCAGCAGCTGGACTAGCGGGAGTGGTGAGCAGTACTTC. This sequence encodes CASSWTSGSGEQYF.

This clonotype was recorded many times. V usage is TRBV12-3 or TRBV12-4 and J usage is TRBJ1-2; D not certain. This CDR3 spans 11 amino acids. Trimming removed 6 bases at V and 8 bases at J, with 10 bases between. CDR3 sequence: CASRDRAGYTF. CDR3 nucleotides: TGTGCCAGCAGAGACCGCGCCGGCTACACCTTC.

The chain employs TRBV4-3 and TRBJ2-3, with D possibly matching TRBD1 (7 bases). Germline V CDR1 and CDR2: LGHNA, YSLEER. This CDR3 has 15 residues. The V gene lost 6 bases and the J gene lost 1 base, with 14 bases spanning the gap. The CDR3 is CASSTGDSRTDTQYF. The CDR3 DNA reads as TGCGCCAGCAGTACGGGGGACAGCCGCACAGATACGCAGTATTTT.

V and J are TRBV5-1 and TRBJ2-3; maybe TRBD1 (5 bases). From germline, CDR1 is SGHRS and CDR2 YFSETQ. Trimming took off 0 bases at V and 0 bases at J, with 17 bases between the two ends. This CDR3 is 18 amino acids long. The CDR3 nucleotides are TGCGCCAGCAGCTTGGATTTGGCCAGGACACTAAGCACAGATACGCAGTATTTT. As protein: CASSLDLARTLSTDTQYF.

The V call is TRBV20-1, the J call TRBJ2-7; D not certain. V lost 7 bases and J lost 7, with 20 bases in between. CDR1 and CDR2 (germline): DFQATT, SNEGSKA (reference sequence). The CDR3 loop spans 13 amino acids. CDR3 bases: TGCAGTGTAGCCACTTCCCGTGCCCATGAGCAGTACTTC. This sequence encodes CSVATSRAHEQYF.

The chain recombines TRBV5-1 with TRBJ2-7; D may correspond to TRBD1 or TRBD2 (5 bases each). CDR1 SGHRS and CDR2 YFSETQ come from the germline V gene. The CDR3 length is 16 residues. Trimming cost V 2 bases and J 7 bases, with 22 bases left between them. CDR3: CASSFTGASSYNEQYF. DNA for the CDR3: TGCGCCAGCAGCTTCACAGGCGCTAGCTCCTACAATGAGCAGTACTTC.

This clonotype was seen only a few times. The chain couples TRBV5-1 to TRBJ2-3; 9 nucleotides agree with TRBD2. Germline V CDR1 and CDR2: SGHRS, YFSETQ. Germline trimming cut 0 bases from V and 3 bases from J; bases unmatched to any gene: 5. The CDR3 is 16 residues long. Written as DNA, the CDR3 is TGCGCCAGCAGCTTGGGAGCGGGGGGCAAGACAGATACGCAGTATTTT. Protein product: CASSLGAGGKTDTQYF.

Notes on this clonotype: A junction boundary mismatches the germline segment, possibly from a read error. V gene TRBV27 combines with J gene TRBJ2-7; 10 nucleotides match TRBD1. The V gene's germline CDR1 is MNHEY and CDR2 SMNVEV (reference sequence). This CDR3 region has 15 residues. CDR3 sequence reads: CASRAGTGASYEQYF. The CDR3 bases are TGCGCCAGTAGGGCCGGGACAGGGGCCTCTTACGAGCAGTACTTC.

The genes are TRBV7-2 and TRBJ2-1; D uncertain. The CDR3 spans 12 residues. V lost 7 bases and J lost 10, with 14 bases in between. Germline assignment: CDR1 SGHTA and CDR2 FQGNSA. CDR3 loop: CASISTSREQFF. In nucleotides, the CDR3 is TGTGCCAGCATCTCGACAAGTAGGGAGCAGTTCTTC.

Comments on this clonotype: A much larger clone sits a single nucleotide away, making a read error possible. The CDR3 protein is CASSQEGVRGCEQYF. CDR3 DNA sequence: TGTGCCAGCAGCCAAGAAGGTGTCCGCGGCTGCGAGCAGTACTTC. J is TRBJ2-5 and V is TRBV3-1; no clear D gene. The end of the DNA is better explained by TRBJ2-7, so the J call may be wrong. The CDR3 runs to 15 residues. Germline CDR1 is LGHDT and CDR2 is YNNKEL (reference sequence).